This T cell receptor beta chain derives from a study of patients and donors after allogeneic stem cell transplantation. MiXCR was run by TCRdb on the RT-PCR reads, yielding one entry per CDR3 protein. The sample records 190,000 or so distinct CDR3 sequences, less than 45% being singletons. V was trimmed by 9 bases and J by 5 bases, leaving 10 bases between them. The germline gives CDR1 KGHDR, CDR2 SFDVKD. CDR3 length: 12 amino acids. The source of this sequence is a human donor who was either an allogeneic HSCT recipient or a stem cell or donor lymphocyte infusion donor (not recorded which). It is not recorded whose cells these are; they may come from a transplant donor. The sample comprised blood, either unsorted or a sorted T cell fraction (not recorded which). The chain is built from TRBV24-1 and TRBJ2-1; tentative D call: TRBD2 (6 bases). This CDR3 reads CATRGENNEQFF. CDR3 nucleotides: TGTGCCACCCGCGGGGAGAACAATGAGCAGTTCTTC.